Presented here are 14 T cell receptor beta chains from one specimen sequenced in a study of cytomegalovirus exposure and HLA in healthy donors. The PCR used 60 Vbeta and 13 Jbeta primers. The repertoire was sequenced with immunoSEQ multiplex PCR; TCRdb's copy has only in-frame clones and lacks some. The data contain some 150,000 clones, about four fifths of them singletons. Material for sequencing was PBMCs. The receptors here all came from a woman aged 45-65 years in good health and CMV-seronegative.

The gene calls are TRBV7-2 and TRBJ2-1; 10 bases line up with TRBD2. This CDR3 has 17 amino acids. With V trimmed by 5 bases and J by 0 bases, 7 bases remained unmatched. Germline V CDR1 and CDR2: SGHTA, FQGNSA. The CDR3 sequence: CASSPGLAVSSYNEQFF. DNA for the CDR3: TGTGCCAGCAGCCCAGGACTAGCGGTGAGCTCCTACAATGAGCAGTTCTTC.

This clone has only one observation. The chain couples TRBV5-1 to TRBJ2-7, with unresolved D. The V end lost 3 bases, the J end lost 1 base, and 11 bases lay between the germline ends. Germline CDR1 is SGHRS and CDR2 is YFSETQ. CDR3 size: 14 residues. CDR3: CASSYSPSSYEQYF. The CDR3 DNA follows: TGCGCCAGCAGCTACTCCCCGTCGTCCTACGAGCAGTACTTC.

The V and J genes are TRBV29-1 and TRBJ2-1; 9 nucleotides agree with TRBD1. V lost 6 bases to trimming and J lost 1 base; unmatched junction nucleotides: 10. Germline V gene sequence: CDR1 SQVTM, CDR2 ANQGSEA. There are 16 residues in the CDR3. CDR3: CSVHNRGRESYNEQFF. The CDR3 DNA follows: TGCAGCGTGCACAACAGGGGGCGCGAATCCTACAATGAGCAGTTCTTC.

This clone was detected once. This rearrangement joins TRBV9 to TRBJ2-2; the D gene is possibly TRBD1 (5 bases). Trimming removed 3 bases from V and 1 base from J, with 7 bases in between. The length of the CDR3 is 14 residues. Looked up from germline, CDR1 is SGDLS and CDR2 is YYNGEE. The CDR3 bases are TGTGCCAGCAGCGCCACAGGGAACACCGGGGAGCTGTTTTTT. Residues: CASSATGNTGELFF.

The chain carries TRBV7-9 and TRBJ1-1; TRBD1 might be the D (6 bases). Germline V gene lookup returns CDR1 SEHNR and CDR2 FQNEAQ (reference sequence). There are 13 residues in the CDR3. V lost 4 bases and J 5 bases, leaving 11 bases between the germline ends. CDR3 coding DNA: TGTGCCAGCAGCTCACTCACAGGGACTGAAGCTTTCTTT. This codes for CASSSLTGTEAFF.

The chain uses TRBV9 and TRBJ2-5; D may be TRBD2 (5 bases). The V end was cut by 4 bases, the J end by 1 base, with 14 bases between. Per the germline V gene, CDR1 is SGDLS and CDR2 is YYNGEE. The CDR3 has 15 amino acids. The CDR3 region is CASSPRARPQETQYF. The CDR3 DNA reads as TGTGCCAGCAGCCCGAGGGCCAGGCCCCAAGAGACCCAGTACTTC.

This clone was seen a few times. The chain has TRBV30 and TRBJ2-3; 7 bases match TRBD1. The V and J ends lost 2 bases and 2 bases, in that order; junction bases with no gene match: 4. Germline V CDR1 and CDR2: GTSNPN, SVGIG (reference sequence). CDR3 size: 14 residues. CDR3 nucleotides: TGTGCCTGGAGTCCGGGACAGACCACAGATACGCAGTATTTT. Translation gives CAWSPGQTTDTQYF.

The CDR3 DNA is TGCGCCAGCAGCTTAGGGGGAATGGCTAACTATGGCTACACCTTC. It yields the protein CASSLGGMANYGYTF. V is TRBV5-1 and J is TRBJ1-2; D might be TRBD1 (6 bases). The germline gives CDR1 SGHRS, CDR2 YFSETQ. Trimming stripped 2 bases from V and 0 bases from J, with 11 bases between. The CDR3 length is 15 residues. The complete variable domain, with remaining parts taken from reference TRBV5-1 and TRBJ1-2, reads KAGVTQTPRYLIKTRGQQVTLSCSPISGHRSVSWYQQTPGQGLQFLFEYFSETQRNKGNFPGRFSGRQFSNSRSEMNVSTLELGDSALYLCASSLGGMANYGYTFGSGTRLTVV.

This clone was picked up one time. The rearrangement joins TRBV11-2 to TRBJ1-1, with 7 nucleotides matching TRBD1. The germline V gene encodes CDR1 SGHAT and CDR2 FQNNGV. This CDR3 has 14 residues. Trimming took 3 bases from V and 11 from J; bases not matched to a gene: 12. CDR3 sequence (DNA): TGTGCCAGCAGCTTGCCAAAGCAGGGGGTCGAGGCTTTCTTT. Protein sequence: CASSLPKQGVEAFF. Full variable domain (missing parts from reference TRBV11-2 and TRBJ1-1): EAGVAQSPRYKIIEKRQSVAFWCNPISGHATLYWYQQILGQGPKLLIQFQNNGVVDDSQLPKDRFSAERLKGVDSTLKIQPAKLEDSAVYLCASSLPKQGVEAFFGQGTRLTVV.

In its sample, this clone was seen once. The rearrangement uses TRBV27 and TRBJ2-3; possible D gene TRBD1, 6 bases. Germline loops: CDR1 MNHEY, CDR2 SMNVEV (reference sequence). V lost 0 bases to trimming and J lost 5 bases, with 9 bases between them. The CDR3 sequence is 14 residues long. CDR3 region: CASSLSQGVDTQYF. As DNA, the CDR3 is TGTGCCAGCAGTTTATCACAGGGAGTAGATACGCAGTATTTT.

Notes on this clone: This sample includes further DNA sequences coding for the same CDR3. The chain joins TRBV5-1 to TRBJ2-7; 7 bases map to TRBD2. The CDR3 is made up of 13 amino acids. CDR1 is SGHRS and CDR2 is YFSETQ in the germline V gene. V lost 5 bases to trimming and J lost 4 bases; unmatched junction nucleotides: 6. This CDR3 reads CASSGGVGYEQYF. The CDR3 bases are TGCGCCAGCAGTGGGGGGGTGGGTTACGAGCAGTACTTC.

This clone was detected only a few times. The J gene is TRBJ1-3, the V gene TRBV4-1; perhaps TRBD1 as D (6 bases). This CDR3 spans 16 amino acids. Trimming cost V 4 bases and J 0 bases, with 13 bases left between them. The germline V gene has CDR1 MGHRA and CDR2 YSYEKL. CDR3 coding DNA: TGCGCCAGCAGCCGGGGGCGTGGGGGCTCTGGAAACACCATATATTTT. This translates into CASSRGRGGSGNTIYF.

V gene TRBV9 combines with J gene TRBJ2-5; TRBD1 agrees at 9 bases. The CDR3 sequence is 15 residues long. V gave up 3 bases and J gave up 4 bases; unmatched junction bases: 7. Germline CDR1 reads SGDLS; CDR2 reads YYNGEE. CDR3 coding DNA: TGTGCCAGCAGCGCGCGGACAGGGGAGGGAGAGACCCAGTACTTC. It codes for CASSARTGEGETQYF.

The chain uses TRBV7-2 and TRBJ1-1; TRBD1 might be the D (6 bases). The V and J ends lost 6 bases and 8 bases respectively, with 19 bases between them. The CDR3 is 14 residues long. Germline CDR1 and CDR2: SGHTA and FQGNSA. CDR3 in DNA: TGTGCCAGCAGGTCCGCGATGGGGGCTGGGGAAGCTTTCTTT. This codes for CASRSAMGAGEAFF.